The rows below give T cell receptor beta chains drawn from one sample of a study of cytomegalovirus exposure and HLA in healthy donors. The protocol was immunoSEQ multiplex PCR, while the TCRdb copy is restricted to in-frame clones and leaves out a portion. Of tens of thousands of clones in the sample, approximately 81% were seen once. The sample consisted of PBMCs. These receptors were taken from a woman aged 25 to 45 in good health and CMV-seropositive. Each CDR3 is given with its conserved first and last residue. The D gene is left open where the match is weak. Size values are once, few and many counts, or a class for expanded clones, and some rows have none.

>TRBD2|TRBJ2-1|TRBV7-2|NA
TGTGCCAGCAGCTACACTAGCGGGAGGCAGCATGAGCAGTTCTTC
CASSYTSGRQHEQFF
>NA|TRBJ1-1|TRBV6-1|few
TGTGCCAGCAGTGAGGGCAGGCCCAGCGCTTTCTTT
CASSEGRPSAFF
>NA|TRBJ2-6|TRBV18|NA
TGTGCCAGCTCACAAGCCCCCCTTTCTGGGGCCAACGTCCTGACTTTC
CASSQAPLSGANVLTF
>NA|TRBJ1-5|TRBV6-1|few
TGTGCCAGCAGCGTACAGGGTAGTAGCAATCAGCCCCAGCATTTT
CASSVQGSSNQPQHF
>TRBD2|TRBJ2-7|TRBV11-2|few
TGTGCCAGCAGCCAAACGGGAGGCCCCTACGAGCAGTACTTC
CASSQTGGPYEQYF
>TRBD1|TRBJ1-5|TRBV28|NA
TGTGCCAGCAGCTACTACCGGGACAGGGGTGGCAATCAGCCCCAGCATTTT
CASSYYRDRGGNQPQHF
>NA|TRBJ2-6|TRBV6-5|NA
TGTGCCAGCAGTTACCGGACAGTCTCTGGGGCCAACGTCCTGACTTTC
CASSYRTVSGANVLTF
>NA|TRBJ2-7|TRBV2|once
TGTGCCAGCAGTGAAAAACAGTCCCCCTACGAGCAGTACTTC
CASSEKQSPYEQYF
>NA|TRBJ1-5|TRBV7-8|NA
TGTGCCAGCAAATTTGGGGCAGGCAATCAGCCCCAGCATTTT
CASKFGAGNQPQHF
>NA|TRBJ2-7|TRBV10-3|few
TGTGCCATCAGTGAGCGCCAGGAAGCTTACGAGCAGTACTTC
CAISERQEAYEQYF
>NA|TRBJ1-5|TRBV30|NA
TGTGCCTGGAGTGTTTCGCGCCATCAGCCCCAGCATTTT
CAWSVSRHQPQHF
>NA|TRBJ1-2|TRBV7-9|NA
TGTGCCAGCAGCTTGATGGCCTTTAACTATGGCTACACCTTC
CASSLMAFNYGYTF